These T cell receptor beta chains were read from a single sample in a study of cytomegalovirus exposure and HLA in healthy donors. This table comes from immunoSEQ multiplex PCR, and its TCRdb copy is limited to in-frame clones, with some not included. Among about 110,000 clones listed, 55% to 75% were seen once. The sequencing sample was made of PBMCs. These receptor sequences come from a woman in her sixties or seventies in good health and CMV-seropositive. Each CDR3 is given with its conserved first and last residue. Only some rows state a clone size, as once, few, many or a class for expanded clones.

V gene: TRBV10-1; clone size: -; CDR3 protein: CATGTGGSGADTQYF
V gene: TRBV2; clone size: once; CDR3 protein: CASVLIMNTEAFF
V gene: TRBV4-1; clone size: -; CDR3 protein: CASSQDRGTSGGNEQFF
V gene: TRBV4-1; clone size: -; CDR3 protein: CASSLRGSSLQETQYF
V gene: TRBV2; clone size: few; CDR3 protein: CASRTPRDRGLNSPLHF
V gene: TRBV6-1; clone size: few; CDR3 protein: CASSEVGTAYGYTF
V gene: TRBV5-6; clone size: few; CDR3 protein: CASSPGGSGGLAKNIQYF
V gene: TRBV7-2; clone size: -; CDR3 protein: CASSIPPDNEQFF
V gene: TRBV11-2; clone size: few; CDR3 protein: CASSLKTGGTGELFF
V gene: TRBV30; clone size: -; CDR3 protein: CAWSRDRVGYTF
V gene: TRBV21-1; clone size: -; CDR3 protein: CASSKGGTTEAFF
V gene: TRBV7-9; clone size: -; CDR3 protein: CASSLEPRSPYNEQFF
V gene: TRBV2; clone size: -; CDR3 protein: CASVTGGQSTDTQYF
V gene: TRBV7-2; clone size: few; CDR3 protein: CASSLAAGADTQYF
V gene: TRBV27; clone size: -; CDR3 protein: CASTKTRHSETQYF
V gene: TRBV5-1; clone size: -; CDR3 protein: CASSLLGSQETQYF
V gene: TRBV19; clone size: -; CDR3 protein: CASGRATGGTEAFF
V gene: TRBV30; clone size: -; CDR3 protein: CAWRGGGTYEQYF
V gene: TRBV12-5; clone size: -; CDR3 protein: CASGFEGVTEAFF
V gene: TRBV9; clone size: -; CDR3 protein: CASSATRSGGRTDTQYF
V gene: TRBV5-1; clone size: few; CDR3 protein: CASSLVGQDNSPLHF
V gene: TRBV15; clone size: -; CDR3 protein: CATSRPSTGPNYGYTF
V gene: TRBV19; clone size: -; CDR3 protein: CASSQEGNQPQHF
V gene: TRBV19; clone size: -; CDR3 protein: CATASGETDTQYF
V gene: TRBV2; clone size: -; CDR3 protein: CASSENIQETQYF
V gene: TRBV19; clone size: -; CDR3 protein: CASKLTGTNEKLFF
V gene: TRBV6-6; clone size: once; CDR3 protein: CASSFTGDQPQHF
V gene: TRBV10-3; clone size: -; CDR3 protein: CAISESVGTSFSETQYF
V gene: TRBV29-1; clone size: -; CDR3 protein: CSGLPAGVSYNEQFF
V gene: TRBV9; clone size: -; CDR3 protein: CASSRETVDIQYF
V gene: TRBV5-1; clone size: -; CDR3 protein: CASKNGGGTDTQYF
V gene: TRBV30; clone size: -; CDR3 protein: CAWSVSGSGSPLHF
V gene: TRBV7-2; clone size: -; CDR3 protein: CAALGGFTEAFF
V gene: TRBV6-5; clone size: few; CDR3 protein: CASYPGPSTDTQYF
V gene: TRBV7-9; clone size: -; CDR3 protein: CASSTGQGNQPQHF
V gene: TRBV6-6; clone size: -; CDR3 protein: CASKKDNGPYEQYF
V gene: TRBV19; clone size: -; CDR3 protein: CASSILTGVNQPQHF
V gene: TRBV10-3; clone size: once; CDR3 protein: CAISVAGQGGSYEQYF
V gene: TRBV30; clone size: once; CDR3 protein: CAWGQPFGTQYF
V gene: TRBV6-6; clone size: -; CDR3 protein: CASSYSDRGGYGYTF
V gene: TRBV2; clone size: few; CDR3 protein: CASSAQRVYEQYF
V gene: TRBV7-2; clone size: few; CDR3 protein: CASSSVWRTEAFF